This TCR beta chain originates from a study of blood T cell repertoires in COVID-19. Study context: COVID-19 samples, acute and convalescent, were from the United States, Italy and Spain. T cells, B-cell-depleted T cells, or PBMCs provided the cDNA or gDNA that served as material.

The assay was immunoSEQ multiplex PCR, and TCRdb's table has in-frame clones only and misses some. The sample consists of under 200,000 clones, about 86% of them appearing once. Seattle cases were enrolled at active infection and followed longitudinally. The germline V gene encodes CDR1 KGHSH and CDR2 LQKENI. The ends lost 6 bases at V and 4 bases at J; junction bases unmatched: 7. CDR3 length: 15 amino acids. The V and J genes are TRBV18 and TRBJ2-5; 11 positions agree with TRBD2. The sequencing input was peripheral blood. The clonotype comes from a woman in her sixties or seventies with COVID-19, enrolled during active disease. CDR3 DNA: TGTGCCAGCTCGCCTAGCGGGGGGCTCAGAGAGACCCAGTACTTC. Its translation: CASSPSGGLRETQYF.